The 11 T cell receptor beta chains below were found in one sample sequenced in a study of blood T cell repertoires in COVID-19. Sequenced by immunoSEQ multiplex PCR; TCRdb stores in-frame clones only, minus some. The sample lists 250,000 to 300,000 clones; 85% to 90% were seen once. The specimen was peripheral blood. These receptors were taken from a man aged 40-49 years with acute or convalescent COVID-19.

The CDR3 DNA is TGTGCCAGCAGCTTGCGGGGCGAGCAGTACTTC. Translation: CASSLRGEQYF. The rearrangement links TRBV5-4 to TRBJ2-7, with D possibly being TRBD2 (5 bases). CDR1 and CDR2 from the germline V gene are SGHNT and YYREEE (reference sequence). The CDR3 has 11 amino acids. V lost 1 base to trimming and J lost 6 bases, with 5 bases between them.

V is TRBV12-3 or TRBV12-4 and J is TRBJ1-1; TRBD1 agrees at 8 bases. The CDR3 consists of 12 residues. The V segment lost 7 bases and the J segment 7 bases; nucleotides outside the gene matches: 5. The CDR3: CASTDRGFEAFF. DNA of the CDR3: TGTGCCAGCACTGACAGGGGATTTGAAGCTTTCTTT.

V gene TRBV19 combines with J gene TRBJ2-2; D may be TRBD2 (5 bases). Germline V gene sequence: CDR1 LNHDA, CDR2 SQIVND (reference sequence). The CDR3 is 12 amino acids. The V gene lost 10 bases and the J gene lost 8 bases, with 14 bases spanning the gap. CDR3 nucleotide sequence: TGTGCCATTCTAGGACGGAGGGGGGAGCTGTTTTTT. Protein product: CAILGRRGELFF.

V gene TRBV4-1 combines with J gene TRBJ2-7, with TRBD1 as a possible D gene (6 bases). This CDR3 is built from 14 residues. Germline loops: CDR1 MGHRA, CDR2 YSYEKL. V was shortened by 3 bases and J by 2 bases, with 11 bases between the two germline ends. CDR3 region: CASSHAGTTYEQYF. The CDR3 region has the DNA TGCGCCAGCAGCCACGCCGGGACAACCTACGAGCAGTACTTC.

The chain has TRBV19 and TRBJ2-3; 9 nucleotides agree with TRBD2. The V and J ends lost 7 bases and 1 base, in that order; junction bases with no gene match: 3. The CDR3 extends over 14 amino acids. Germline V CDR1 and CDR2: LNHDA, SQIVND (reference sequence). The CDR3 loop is CASTSGDRTDTQYF. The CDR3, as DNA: TGTGCCAGTACTAGCGGGGACCGCACAGATACGCAGTATTTT. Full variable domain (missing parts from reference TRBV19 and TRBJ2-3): DGGITQSPKYLFRKEGQNVTLSCEQNLNHDAMYWYRQDPGQGLRLIYYSQIVNDFQKGDIAEGYSVSREKKESFPLTVTSAQKNPTAFYLCASTSGDRTDTQYFGPGTRLTVL.

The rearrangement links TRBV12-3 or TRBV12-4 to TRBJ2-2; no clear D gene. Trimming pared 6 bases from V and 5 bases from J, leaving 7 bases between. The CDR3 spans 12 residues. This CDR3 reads CASRFSTGELFF. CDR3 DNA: TGTGCCAGCAGGTTTTCGACCGGGGAGCTGTTTTTT.

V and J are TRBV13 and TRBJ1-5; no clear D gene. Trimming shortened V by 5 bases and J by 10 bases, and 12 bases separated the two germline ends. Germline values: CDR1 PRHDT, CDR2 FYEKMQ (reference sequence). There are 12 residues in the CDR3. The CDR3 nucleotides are TGTGCCAGCAGCCAGACTCTGACCCCCCAGCATTTT. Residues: CASSQTLTPQHF. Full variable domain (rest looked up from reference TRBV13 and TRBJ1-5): AAGVIQSPRHLIKEKRETATLKCYPIPRHDTVYWYQQGPGQDPQFLISFYEKMQSDKGSIPDRFSAQQFSDYHSELNMSSLELGDSALYFCASSQTLTPQHFGDGTRLSIL.

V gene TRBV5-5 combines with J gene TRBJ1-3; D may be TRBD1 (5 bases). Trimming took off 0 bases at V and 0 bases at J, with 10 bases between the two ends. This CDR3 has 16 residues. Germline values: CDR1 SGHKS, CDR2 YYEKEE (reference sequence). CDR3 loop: CASSLGGASSGNTIYF. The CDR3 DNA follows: TGTGCCAGCAGCTTGGGCGGGGCCAGCTCTGGAAACACCATATATTTT.

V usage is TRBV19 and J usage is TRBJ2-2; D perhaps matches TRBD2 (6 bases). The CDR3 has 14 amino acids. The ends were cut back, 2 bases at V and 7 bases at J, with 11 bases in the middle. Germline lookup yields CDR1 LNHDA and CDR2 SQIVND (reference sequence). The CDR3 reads CASSIYGGVGELFF. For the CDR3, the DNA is TGTGCCAGTAGTATATATGGCGGGGTCGGGGAGCTGTTTTTT.

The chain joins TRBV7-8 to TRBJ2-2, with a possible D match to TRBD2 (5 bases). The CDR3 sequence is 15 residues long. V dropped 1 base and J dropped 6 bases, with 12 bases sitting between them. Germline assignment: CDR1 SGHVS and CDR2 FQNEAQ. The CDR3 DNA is TGTGCCAGCAGCTTAGAGGCGGACTTTGCCGGGGAGCTGTTTTTT. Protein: CASSLEADFAGELFF. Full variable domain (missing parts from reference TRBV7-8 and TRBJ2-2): GAGVSQSPRYKVAKRGQDVALRCDPISGHVSLFWYQQALGQGPEFLTYFQNEAQLDKSGLPSDRFFAERPEGSVSTLKIQRTQQEDSAVYLCASSLEADFAGELFFGEGSRLTVL.

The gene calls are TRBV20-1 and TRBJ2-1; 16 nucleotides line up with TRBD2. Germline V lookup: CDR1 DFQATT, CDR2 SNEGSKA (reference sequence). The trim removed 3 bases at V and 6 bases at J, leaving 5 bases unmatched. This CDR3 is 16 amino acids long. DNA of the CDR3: TGCAGTGCTAGTTCCGGGACTAGCGGGGGGGCCAATGAGCAGTTCTTC. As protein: CSASSGTSGGANEQFF.